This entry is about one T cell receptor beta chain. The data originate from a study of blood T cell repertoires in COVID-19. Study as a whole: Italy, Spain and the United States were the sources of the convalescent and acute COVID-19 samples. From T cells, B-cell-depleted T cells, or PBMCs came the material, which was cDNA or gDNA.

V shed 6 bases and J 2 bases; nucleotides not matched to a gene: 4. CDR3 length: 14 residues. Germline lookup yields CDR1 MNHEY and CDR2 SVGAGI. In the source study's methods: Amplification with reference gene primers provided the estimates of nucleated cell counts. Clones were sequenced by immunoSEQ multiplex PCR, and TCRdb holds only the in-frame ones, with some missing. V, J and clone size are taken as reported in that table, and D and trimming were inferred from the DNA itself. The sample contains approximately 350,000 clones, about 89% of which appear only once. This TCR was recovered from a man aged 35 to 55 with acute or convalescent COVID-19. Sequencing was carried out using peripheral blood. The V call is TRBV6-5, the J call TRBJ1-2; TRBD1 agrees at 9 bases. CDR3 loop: CASRLGQGNYGYTF. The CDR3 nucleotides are TGTGCCAGCAGACTGGGACAGGGAAACTATGGCTACACCTTC.